This T cell receptor beta chain was profiled in a study of T cells after yellow fever vaccination. Production of TCR cDNA was by 5'RACE template switching, which also added a universal primer site and UMIs. TCRdb independently ran MiXCR on the 5' RACE reads; one entry per CDR3 protein. The sample records some 130,000 distinct CDR3 sequences, under 7% being singletons. V gave up 8 bases and J gave up 5 bases, with 15 bases separating them. CDR3 length: 13 amino acids. From germline, CDR1 is MNHNS and CDR2 SASEGT. Findings of the study overall: Most primary-vaccination clones reappeared after the booster (just under 98% CD4, approximately 88% CD8). Clonotypes appearing in both CD4 and CD8 compartments existed, and their share was small.

In this sample, this clonotype turned up many times. Its target is not known. The V gene is TRBV6-1, the J gene TRBJ2-5; maybe TRBD2 (5 bases). The receptor was derived from a man aged 25 to 40 who received the YFV17D yellow fever vaccine. The source was CD4+ T cells sorted from PBMCs, collected 10 days after the yellow fever booster vaccination. The DNA of the CDR3 is TGTGCCAGCTGGAAGCGGCCGAGGGAGACCCAGTACTTC. Its translation: CASWKRPRETQYF.